This T cell receptor (beta chain) was observed in a study of identical twins. Whole-study findings and limits: Within twin pairs, the out-of-frame alpha sequences they shared showed excess low generation probability.

TCRdb itself ran the 5' RACE reads through MiXCR, one entry per CDR3 protein. The sample lists about 150,000 distinct CDR3 sequences; roughly 3.5% were seen once. Each donor was a healthy Caucasian. CDR3 length: 14 residues. CDR1 is SGHRS, CDR2 YFSETQ, per germline. The V end lost 0 bases, the J end lost 4 bases, and 10 bases lay between the germline ends. This clonotype was detected a few times. No antigen is known for it. The J gene is TRBJ2-5, the V gene TRBV5-1; D possibly corresponds to TRBD2 (5 bases). The TCR comes from a man between 18 and 29 years old in good health. Sequenced: memory T cells sorted from blood. This chain's CDR3 is CASSLVKGGETQYF. DNA for the CDR3: TGCGCCAGCAGCTTGGTAAAAGGAGGAGAGACCCAGTACTTC.